The 22 T cell receptor beta chains listed next were all sequenced from one sample in a study of shared clonotypes between healthy human individuals. Sequenced by immunoSEQ multiplex PCR; TCRdb stores in-frame clones only, minus some. The sample consists of 2 million to 2.5 million clones, 80% to 95% of them appearing once. Source material: naive CD4+ T cells from PBMCs. Noted subset: CD45RA+ positively selected. Receptors were obtained from a man between 18 and 29 years old in good health. Some clones in this sample may be carry-over from other donors' samples.

The J gene is TRBJ2-3, the V gene TRBV6-5; TRBD2 is a possible D gene (6 bases). The CDR3 loop spans 15 amino acids. Germline V gene sequence: CDR1 MNHEY, CDR2 SVGAGI. Trimming pared 2 bases from V and 3 bases from J, leaving 12 bases between. CDR3 bases: TGTGCCAGCAGTTACGTGCGGGATGGGACAGATACGCAGTATTTT. The encoded protein is CASSYVRDGTDTQYF.

The V call is TRBV6-5, the J call TRBJ1-2; 9 positions agree with TRBD1. CDR1 MNHEY and CDR2 SVGAGI come from the germline V gene. The CDR3 is 15 residues long. Germline trimming cut 2 bases from V and 8 bases from J; bases unmatched to any gene: 9. The CDR3 DNA sequence: TGTGCCAGCAGTTACAACAGGGGGCGTCGAGGAGGCTACACCTTC. Protein: CASSYNRGRRGGYTF.

The CDR3 reads CASSQDSGLVIEQYF. Written as DNA, the CDR3 is TGCGCCAGCAGCCAAGATTCGGGACTAGTTATCGAGCAGTACTTC. The chain has TRBV4-1 and TRBJ2-7; 8 bases match TRBD2. The trim removed 0 bases at V and 6 bases at J, leaving 7 bases unmatched. Germline CDR1 and CDR2: MGHRA and YSYEKL. This CDR3 region has 15 residues.

The chain joins TRBV4-2 to TRBJ2-1; 7 bases fit TRBD2. This CDR3 has 14 amino acids. Germline loops: CDR1 LGHNA, CDR2 YNFKEQ. V lost 1 base to trimming and J lost 5 bases; unmatched junction nucleotides: 2. CDR3 DNA sequence: TGTGCCAGCAGCCAAGGGCTAGCGGACAATGAGCAGTTCTTC. It specifies CASSQGLADNEQFF.

V usage is TRBV11-2 and J usage is TRBJ2-3; 10 positions match TRBD2. The ends lost 8 bases at V and 5 bases at J; junction bases unmatched: 13. The germline gives CDR1 SGHAT, CDR2 FQNNGV. This CDR3 region has 16 residues. The CDR3 DNA follows: TGTGCCAGCGGAACGGGGAGGATAGCGGGAGGAGATACGCAGTATTTT. Its protein product is CASGTGRIAGGDTQYF.

The chain combines TRBV9 with TRBJ2-1; 8 nucleotides align to TRBD2. Germline V lookup: CDR1 SGDLS, CDR2 YYNGEE. V was pared by 0 bases and J by 5 bases, with 4 bases of the junction left unmatched. The CDR3 is 15 residues long. CDR3 sequence reads: CASSVGIAGNNEQFF. The CDR3 DNA sequence: TGTGCCAGCAGCGTAGGAATAGCGGGAAACAATGAGCAGTTCTTC. The full variable domain, in which reference TRBV9 and TRBJ2-1 provide the parts outside the CDR3, is DSGVTQTPKHLITATGQRVTLRCSPRSGDLSVYWYQQSLDQGLQFLIQYYNGEERAKGNILERFSAQQFPDLHSELNLSSLELGDSALYFCASSVGIAGNNEQFFGPGTRLTVL.

This clone was counted a few times. The chain is built from TRBV18 and TRBJ1-5; a weak D match, TRBD1 (5 bases). V lost 10 bases, J lost 5 bases, and 15 bases lay in between. The CDR3 length is 13 residues. Germline V lookup: CDR1 KGHSH, CDR2 LQKENI. The CDR3 reads CATTDSSYQPQHF. The CDR3 bases are TGTGCCACCACTGACAGTTCTTATCAGCCCCAGCATTTT.

The chain joins TRBV5-1 to TRBJ2-2; possible D gene TRBD1, 5 bases. The CDR3 spans 15 residues. CDR1 is SGHRS, CDR2 YFSETQ, per germline. Trimming removed 0 bases from V and 5 bases from J, with 11 bases in between. The CDR3 protein is CASSLEPRATGELFF. The CDR3 region has the DNA TGCGCCAGCAGCTTGGAACCCAGGGCAACCGGGGAGCTGTTTTTT.

The count of this clone is one. The chain links TRBV7-2 to TRBJ2-5; 9 positions agree with TRBD2. CDR1 SGHTA and CDR2 FQGNSA come from the germline V gene. This CDR3 has 13 residues. After removal of 3 bases from V and 5 bases from J, the junction contained 1 base not matched to a gene. The CDR3 nucleotides are TGTGCCAGCAGCTTTAGCGGGAGTGAGACCCAGTACTTC. Translated, it gives CASSFSGSETQYF.

This clone has just a few counts. V usage is TRBV28 and J usage is TRBJ1-1, with D possibly matching TRBD1 (5 bases). The germline V and J ends were trimmed by 6 bases and 2 bases, with 19 bases remaining between them. The CDR3 extends over 16 amino acids. Germline V CDR1 and CDR2: MDHEN, SYDVKM. The DNA for the CDR3 is TGTGCCAGCAGCTGGTACCGGGGCTTAGGAAACACTGAAGCTTTCTTT. This gives the protein CASSWYRGLGNTEAFF.

The rearrangement links TRBV18 to TRBJ2-3; D remains unclear. V lost 2 bases, J lost 0 bases, and 9 bases lay in between. CDR3 size: 15 residues. In germline, CDR1 is KGHSH, CDR2 LQKENI. CDR3 loop: CASSPSWGSTDTQYF. DNA for the CDR3: TGTGCCAGCTCACCATCTTGGGGAAGCACAGATACGCAGTATTTT.

V is TRBV5-4 and J is TRBJ2-7; TRBD2 matches at 13 bases. The V gene's germline CDR1 is SGHNT and CDR2 YYREEE (reference sequence). V lost 4 bases to trimming and J lost 3 bases; unmatched junction nucleotides: 10. The CDR3 is made up of 17 amino acids. The CDR3: CASSPPGLAGTNYEQYF. The CDR3 region has the DNA TGTGCCAGCAGCCCCCCGGGACTAGCGGGAACAAACTACGAGCAGTACTTC.

The chain carries TRBV11-1 and TRBJ1-1; 7 bases fit TRBD1. J lost 1 base, V lost 5 bases, and 10 bases had no gene match. This CDR3 region has 16 residues. Germline V lookup: CDR1 SGHAT, CDR2 FQDESV (reference sequence). The CDR3 coding sequence is TGTGCCAGCAGCCCACGGGACAGAGGAGGGAACACTGAAGCTTTCTTT. Translation: CASSPRDRGGNTEAFF.

This clone appeared a few times. This chain uses TRBV16 with TRBJ1-4, with D uncertain. The germline V gene encodes CDR1 KGHSY and CDR2 FQNENV. The CDR3 spans 14 residues. V was clipped by 4 bases and J by 0 bases, with 6 bases between them. CDR3 region: CASSREATNEKLFF. The CDR3, as DNA: TGTGCCAGCAGCCGCGAGGCAACTAATGAAAAACTGTTTTTT.

The chain is built from TRBV7-2 and TRBJ2-1; TRBD2 matches 11 bases. V lost 6 bases, J lost 8 bases, and 6 bases stayed unmatched. There are 14 residues in the CDR3. Germline CDR1 reads SGHTA; CDR2 reads FQGNSA. The CDR3 spells CASSSGRVVYEQFF. CDR3 DNA: TGTGCCAGCAGTAGCGGGAGGGTAGTGTATGAGCAGTTCTTC. Supplemented by reference TRBV7-2 and TRBJ2-1, the full variable domain reads GAGVSQSPSNKVTEKGKDVELRCDPISGHTALYWYRQSLGQGLEFLIYFQGNSAPDKSGLPSDRFSAERTGGSVSTLTIQRTQQEDSAVYLCASSSGRVVYEQFFGPGTRLTVL.

The rearrangement joins TRBV4-3 to TRBJ2-7; 11 bases align to TRBD1. Germline V gene data show CDR1 as LGHNA and CDR2 as YSLEER. The CDR3 contains 15 residues. V trimming: 4 bases; J trimming: 1 base; junction bases outside the gene matches: 3. The CDR3 spells CASSRGTGGSYEQYF. DNA for the CDR3: TGCGCCAGCAGCCGGGGGACAGGGGGTTCCTACGAGCAGTACTTC.

The chain employs TRBV6-1 and TRBJ1-4; D perhaps matches TRBD1 (5 bases). The germline V and J ends were trimmed by 3 bases and 9 bases, with 14 bases remaining between them. Germline assignment: CDR1 MNHNS and CDR2 SASEGT. The CDR3 contains 14 residues. CDR3 DNA: TGTGCCAGCAGTGACTCAGGGTTAATGAAAAAACTGTTTTTT. Amino acid sequence: CASSDSGLMKKLFF.

The genes are TRBV10-3 and TRBJ2-1; D unresolved. The CDR3 loop spans 13 amino acids. Germline V gene sequence: CDR1 ENHRY, CDR2 SYGVKD. Trimming removed 4 bases from V and 7 bases from J, with 11 bases in between. Here the CDR3 reads CAISVKGSNEQFF. Here the CDR3 DNA reads TGTGCCATCAGTGTCAAGGGTTCGAATGAGCAGTTCTTC.

The J gene is TRBJ2-7, the V gene TRBV2; 9 bases agree with TRBD2. Losses at the gene ends were 0 bases for V and 5 bases for J; bases not matched to a gene: 8. CDR1 and CDR2 from the germline V gene are SNHLY and FYNNEI. CDR3 length: 16 residues. The CDR3 DNA reads TGTGCCAGCAGTGAAGCATGGAGCGGGAGGTATGACGAGCAGTACTTC. Protein sequence: CASSEAWSGRYDEQYF.

V usage is TRBV27 and J usage is TRBJ2-7, with D possibly matching TRBD2 (6 bases). Germline lookup yields CDR1 MNHEY and CDR2 SMNVEV (reference sequence). This CDR3 contains 15 residues. V was trimmed by 5 bases and J by 2 bases, leaving 16 bases between them. CDR3 loop: CASSAYGTAPYEQYF. The DNA of the CDR3 is TGTGCCAGCAGTGCCTACGGGACTGCCCCCTACGAGCAGTACTTC.

The genes are TRBV5-4 and TRBJ2-3; D not resolved. The CDR3 is made up of 12 amino acids. The germline CDR1 and CDR2 sequences are SGHNT and YYREEE (reference sequence). The germline V and J ends were trimmed by 2 bases and 2 bases, with 3 bases remaining between them. DNA of the CDR3: TGTGCCAGCAGCTTTGCCACAGATACGCAGTATTTT. Its protein product is CASSFATDTQYF.

A remark on this clone: One end of the junction is discordant with germline, which a read error may explain. The V gene is TRBV5-5, the J gene TRBJ2-7, with 10 bases identical to TRBD1. CDR3 size: 12 residues. Per the germline V gene, CDR1 is SGHKS and CDR2 is YYEKEE (reference sequence). CDR3 protein: CASSGDRGNLDF. DNA for the CDR3: TGTGCCAGCAGCGGGGACAGGGGTAATCTAGACTTC.